The 12 T cell receptor beta chains reported below all come from one sample, sequenced in a study of T-cell reconstitution after alpha-beta-depleted transplantation in children. Library preparation (for TCRbeta) was performed with unique molecular identifiers. From the PCR reads, TCRdb called clonotypes with MiXCR, one entry per CDR3 protein. The table records approximately 340,000 distinct CDR3 sequences, 10% of them present only once. The sequenced sample was PBMCs from the stem cell graft donor, obtained from the stem cell graft. Receptor source: a human donor who donated a stem cell graft to a child with acute lymphoblastic leukemia.

In its sample, this clonotype was seen many times. CDR3 nucleotide sequence: TGCGCCAGCAGCCAAGAATTGTGGCTAGCGGGATTTGACTACGAGCAGTACTTC. It codes for CASSQELWLAGFDYEQYF. This rearrangement joins TRBV4-3 to TRBJ2-7; TRBD2 matches 9 bases. This CDR3 has 18 amino acids. V lost 0 bases and J lost 3; bases outside the gene matches: 12. CDR1 and CDR2 from the germline V gene are LGHNA and YSLEER.

This clonotype was detected a few times. Compared with germline, one end of the junction differs, possibly owing to a read error. The chain is built from TRBV14 and TRBJ2-1; 9 nucleotides agree with TRBD2. Germline CDR1 SGHDN, CDR2 FVKESK. This CDR3 contains 16 residues. The CDR3 sequence is CASSQDKLAGLNEQFF. DNA for the CDR3: TGTGCCAGCAGTCAAGATAAACTAGCGGGCCTCAATGAGCAGTTCTTC.

This clonotype was seen only a few times. The rearrangement uses TRBV27 and TRBJ1-2, with 10 bases fitting TRBD1. Trimming took 6 bases from V and 6 from J; bases not matched to a gene: 4. CDR1 is MNHEY and CDR2 is SMNVEV in the germline V gene (reference sequence). This CDR3 spans 13 amino acids. CDR3 region: CASRTGTGDGYTF. The DNA of the CDR3 is TGTGCCAGCAGGACCGGGACAGGGGATGGCTACACCTTC.

This clonotype was observed a few times. V and J are TRBV5-1 and TRBJ1-2, with 10 bases matching TRBD1. The J segment lost 10 bases and the V segment lost 4 bases, leaving 13 bases of the junction unmatched. The germline V gene encodes CDR1 SGHRS and CDR2 YFSETQ. This CDR3 spans 15 amino acids. CDR3 amino acids: CASSQTTGGSADYTF. DNA of the CDR3: TGCGCCAGCAGCCAGACGACAGGGGGCTCGGCGGACTACACCTTC.

Ten or more counts support this clonotype. V and J are TRBV10-2 and TRBJ2-3, with a weak D call TRBD1 (5 bases). This CDR3 is built from 16 residues. Trimming pared 2 bases from V and 1 base from J, leaving 13 bases between. Germline V lookup: CDR1 WSHSY, CDR2 SAAADI. The CDR3 is CASSERGRLGTDTQYF. For the CDR3, the DNA is TGCGCCAGCAGTGAGAGGGGTCGATTGGGCACAGATACGCAGTATTTT.

This clonotype occurred a few times. The chain carries TRBV7-6 and TRBJ2-7; TRBD1 might be the D (6 bases). CDR3 length: 15 residues. With 0 bases removed from V and 4 bases from J, the gap between germline ends came to 13 bases. Germline lookup yields CDR1 SGHVS and CDR2 FNYEAQ. CDR3 loop: CASSLALGQKYEQYF. The DNA for the CDR3 is TGTGCCAGCAGCTTAGCACTAGGACAGAAGTACGAGCAGTACTTC.

This clonotype was counted a few times. The chain has TRBV21-1 and TRBJ1-5. TRBV21-1 is annotated as a pseudogene. This CDR3 has 14 residues. The CDR3 coding sequence is TGTGCCAGCAGAAATGTCAAGGTGGATCAGCCCCAGCATTTT. This gives the protein CASRNVKVDQPQHF.

The chain recombines TRBV7-2 with TRBJ2-3; 8 positions agree with TRBD2. CDR1 SGHTA and CDR2 FQGNSA come from the germline V gene. The CDR3 consists of 17 residues. V lost 2 bases to trimming and J lost 3 bases; unmatched junction nucleotides: 10. CDR3 nucleotide sequence: TGTGCCAGCAGCTTAAGCACCTCCTCTAGCGGGACAGATACGCAGTATTTT. It is translated as CASSLSTSSSGTDTQYF.

The chain combines TRBV12-3 or TRBV12-4 with TRBJ1-5, with 8 nucleotides matching TRBD1. The CDR3 consists of 14 residues. Trimming took 6 bases from V and 6 from J; bases not matched to a gene: 7. CDR3 sequence reads: CASSLTGGPQPQHF. Here the CDR3 DNA reads TGTGCCAGCAGCCTCACAGGGGGGCCTCAGCCCCAGCATTTT.

There are a few counts of this clonotype. The gene calls are TRBV28 and TRBJ2-2; D perhaps matches TRBD2 (6 bases). The CDR3 covers 22 residues. V was cut by 3 bases and J by 4 bases, with 33 bases left in between. The germline V gene encodes CDR1 MDHEN and CDR2 SYDVKM. For the CDR3, the DNA is TGTGCCAGCAGTTTCCTCAGAACCTACCGGGACTCACGGCCTCGTGGCACCGGGGAGCTGTTTTTT. It yields the protein CASSFLRTYRDSRPRGTGELFF.

In this sample, this clonotype turned up many times. The chain couples TRBV7-9 to TRBJ2-1, with 12 bases matching TRBD2. CDR1 SEHNR and CDR2 FQNEAQ come from the germline V gene (reference sequence). Germline trimming cut 2 bases from V and 6 bases from J; bases unmatched to any gene: 2. The CDR3 extends over 15 amino acids. The DNA of the CDR3 is TGTGCCAGCAGCTTACTAGCGGGAGGGCCCAATGAGCAGTTCTTC. It yields the protein CASSLLAGGPNEQFF.

This clonotype was counted only a few times. V gene TRBV29-1 combines with J gene TRBJ2-1, with D perhaps TRBD1 or TRBD2 (5 bases each). The V gene lost 4 bases and the J gene lost 8 bases, with 12 bases spanning the gap. Germline lookup yields CDR1 SQVTM and CDR2 ANQGSEA. The CDR3 has 12 residues. DNA of the CDR3: TGCAGCGTTGGAGAGGGGCCGGATGAGCAGTTCTTC. As protein: CSVGEGPDEQFF.